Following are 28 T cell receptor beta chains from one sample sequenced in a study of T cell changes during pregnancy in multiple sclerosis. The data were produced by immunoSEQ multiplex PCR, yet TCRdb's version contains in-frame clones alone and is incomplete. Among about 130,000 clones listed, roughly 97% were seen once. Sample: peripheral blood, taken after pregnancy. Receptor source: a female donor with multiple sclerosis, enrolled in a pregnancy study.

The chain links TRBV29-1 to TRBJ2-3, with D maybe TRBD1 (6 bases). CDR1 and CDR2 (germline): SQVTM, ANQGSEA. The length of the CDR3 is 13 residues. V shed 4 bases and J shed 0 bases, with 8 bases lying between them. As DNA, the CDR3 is TGCAGCGTTGCAGGGGCTAGCACAGATACGCAGTATTTT. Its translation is CSVAGASTDTQYF.

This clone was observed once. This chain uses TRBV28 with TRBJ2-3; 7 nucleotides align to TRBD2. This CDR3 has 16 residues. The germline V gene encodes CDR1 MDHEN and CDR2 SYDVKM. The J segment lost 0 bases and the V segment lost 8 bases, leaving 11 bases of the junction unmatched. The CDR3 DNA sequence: TGTGCCAGCCAGTTACAAGCGGGATATAGCACAGATACGCAGTATTTT. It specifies CASQLQAGYSTDTQYF. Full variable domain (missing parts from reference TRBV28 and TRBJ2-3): DVKVTQSSRYLVKRTGEKVFLECVQDMDHENMFWYRQDPGLGLRLIYFSYDVKMKEKGDIPEGYSVSREKKERFSLILESASTNQTSMYLCASQLQAGYSTDTQYFGPGTRLTVL.

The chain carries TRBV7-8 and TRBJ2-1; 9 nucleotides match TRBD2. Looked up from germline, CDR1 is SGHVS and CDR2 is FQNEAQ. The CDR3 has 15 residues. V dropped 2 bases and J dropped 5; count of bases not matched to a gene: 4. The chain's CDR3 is CASSLKREAHNEQFF. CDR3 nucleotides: TGTGCCAGCAGCTTAAAGCGGGAGGCCCACAATGAGCAGTTCTTC.

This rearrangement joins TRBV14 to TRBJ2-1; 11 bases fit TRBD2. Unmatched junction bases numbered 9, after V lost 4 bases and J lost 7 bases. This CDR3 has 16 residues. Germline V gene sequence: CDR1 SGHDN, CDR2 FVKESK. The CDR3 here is CASSRIAGGPENEQFF. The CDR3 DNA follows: TGTGCCAGCAGCCGCATAGCGGGAGGGCCGGAGAATGAGCAGTTCTTC.

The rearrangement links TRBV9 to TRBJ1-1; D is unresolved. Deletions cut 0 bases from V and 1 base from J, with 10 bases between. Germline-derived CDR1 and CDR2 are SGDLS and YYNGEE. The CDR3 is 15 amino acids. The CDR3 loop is CASSVVSSPNTEAFF. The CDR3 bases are TGTGCCAGCAGCGTAGTAAGCTCCCCGAACACTGAAGCTTTCTTT. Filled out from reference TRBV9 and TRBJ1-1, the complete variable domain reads DSGVTQTPKHLITATGQRVTLRCSPRSGDLSVYWYQQSLDQGLQFLIQYYNGEERAKGNILERFSAQQFPDLHSELNLSSLELGDSALYFCASSVVSSPNTEAFFGQGTRLTVV.

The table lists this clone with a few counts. DNA of the CDR3: TGTGCCTGGAGTGGATTAGGGACACTGAACACTGAAGCTTTCTTT. Amino acid sequence: CAWSGLGTLNTEAFF. This chain uses TRBV30 with TRBJ1-1; D is perhaps TRBD1 (6 bases). From germline, CDR1 is GTSNPN and CDR2 SVGIG (reference sequence). The CDR3 is 15 amino acids. Trimming removed 1 base from V and 0 bases from J, with 12 bases in between.

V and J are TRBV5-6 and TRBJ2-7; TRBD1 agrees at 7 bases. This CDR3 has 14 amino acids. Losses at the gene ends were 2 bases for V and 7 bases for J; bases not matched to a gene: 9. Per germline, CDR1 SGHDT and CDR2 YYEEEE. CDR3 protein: CASSFYRGPWEQYF. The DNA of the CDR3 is TGTGCCAGCAGCTTTTACAGGGGCCCTTGGGAGCAGTACTTC.

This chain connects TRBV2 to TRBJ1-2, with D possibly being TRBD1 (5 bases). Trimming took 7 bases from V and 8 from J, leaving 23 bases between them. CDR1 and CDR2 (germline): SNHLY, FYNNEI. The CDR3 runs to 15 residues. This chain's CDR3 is CASIEGLRASGGYTF. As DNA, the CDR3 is TGTGCCAGCATTGAGGGGCTAAGGGCAAGTGGCGGCTACACCTTC.

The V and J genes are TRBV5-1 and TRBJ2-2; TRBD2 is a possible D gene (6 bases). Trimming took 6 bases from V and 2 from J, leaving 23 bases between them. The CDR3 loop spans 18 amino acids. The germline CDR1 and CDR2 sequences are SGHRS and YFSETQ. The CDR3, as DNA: TGCGCCAGCACCCTCCTAACAAGTGGGACTCTTAACACCGGGGAGCTGTTTTTT. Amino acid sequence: CASTLLTSGTLNTGELFF.

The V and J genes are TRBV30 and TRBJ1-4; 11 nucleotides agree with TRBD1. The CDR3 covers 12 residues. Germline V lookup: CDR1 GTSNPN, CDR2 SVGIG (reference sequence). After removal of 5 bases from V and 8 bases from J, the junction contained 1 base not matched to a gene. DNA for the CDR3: TGTGCCTGGGGACAGGGGGCGGAAAAACTGTTTTTT. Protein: CAWGQGAEKLFF.

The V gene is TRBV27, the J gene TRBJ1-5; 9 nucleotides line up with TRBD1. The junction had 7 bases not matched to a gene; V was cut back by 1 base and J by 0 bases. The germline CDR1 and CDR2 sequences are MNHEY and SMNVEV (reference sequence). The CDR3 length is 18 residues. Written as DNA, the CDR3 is TGTGCCAGCAGTTTATACGGGACAGGGATCAATAGCAATCAGCCCCAGCATTTT. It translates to CASSLYGTGINSNQPQHF.

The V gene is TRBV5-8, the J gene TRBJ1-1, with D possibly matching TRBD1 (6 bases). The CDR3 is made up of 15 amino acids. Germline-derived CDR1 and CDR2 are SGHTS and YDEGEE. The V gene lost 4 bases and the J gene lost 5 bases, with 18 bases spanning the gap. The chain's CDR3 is CASSRRGALGTEAFF. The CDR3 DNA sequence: TGTGCCAGCAGCCGCCGGGGGGCCCTAGGAACTGAAGCTTTCTTT.

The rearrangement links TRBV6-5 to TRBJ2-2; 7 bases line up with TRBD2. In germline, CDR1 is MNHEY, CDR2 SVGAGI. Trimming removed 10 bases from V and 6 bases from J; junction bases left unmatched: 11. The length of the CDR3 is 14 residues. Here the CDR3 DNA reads TGTGCCACCGGGGTAGCGGGTTTTCCCGGGGAGCTGTTTTTT. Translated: CATGVAGFPGELFF.

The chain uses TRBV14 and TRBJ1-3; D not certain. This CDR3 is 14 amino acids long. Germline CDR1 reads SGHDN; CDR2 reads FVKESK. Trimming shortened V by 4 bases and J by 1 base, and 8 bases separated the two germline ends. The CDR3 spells CASSLSLSGNTIYF. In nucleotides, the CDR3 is TGTGCCAGCAGCCTTTCACTTTCTGGAAACACCATATATTTT.

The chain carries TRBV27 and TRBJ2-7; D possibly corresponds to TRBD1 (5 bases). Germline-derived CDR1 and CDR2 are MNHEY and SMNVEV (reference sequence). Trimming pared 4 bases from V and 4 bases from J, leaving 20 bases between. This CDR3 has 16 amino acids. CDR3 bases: TGTGCCAGCAGTTCCGCCAGGGTCTTCCCGATTTACGAGCAGTACTTC. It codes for CASSSARVFPIYEQYF.

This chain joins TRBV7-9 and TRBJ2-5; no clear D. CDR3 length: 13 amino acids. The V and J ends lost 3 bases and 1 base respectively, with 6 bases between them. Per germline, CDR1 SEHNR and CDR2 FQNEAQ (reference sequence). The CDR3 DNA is TGTGCCAGCAGCTTGGCCAGCCAAGAGACCCAGTACTTC. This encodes CASSLASQETQYF.

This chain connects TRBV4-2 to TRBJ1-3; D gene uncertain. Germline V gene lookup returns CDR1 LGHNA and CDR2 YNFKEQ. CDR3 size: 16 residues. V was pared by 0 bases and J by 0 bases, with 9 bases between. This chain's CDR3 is CASSQEAGPSGNTIYF. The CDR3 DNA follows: TGTGCCAGCAGCCAAGAAGCAGGTCCCTCTGGAAACACCATATATTTT.

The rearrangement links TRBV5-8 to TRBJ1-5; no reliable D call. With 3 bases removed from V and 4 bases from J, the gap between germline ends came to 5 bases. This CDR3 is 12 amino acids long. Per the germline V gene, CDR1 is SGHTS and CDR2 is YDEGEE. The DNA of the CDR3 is TGTGCCAGCAGCTATTATAATCAGCCCCAGCATTTT. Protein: CASSYYNQPQHF.

DNA of the CDR3: TGTGCCAGCTCAACGAGACAGGGGACTTCGCTCACTGAAGCTTTCTTT. It yields the protein CASSTRQGTSLTEAFF. The genes are TRBV18 and TRBJ1-1; 8 nucleotides match TRBD1. CDR3 length: 16 residues. V trimming: 5 bases; J trimming: 4 bases; junction bases outside the gene matches: 12. Germline V gene lookup returns CDR1 KGHSH and CDR2 LQKENI.

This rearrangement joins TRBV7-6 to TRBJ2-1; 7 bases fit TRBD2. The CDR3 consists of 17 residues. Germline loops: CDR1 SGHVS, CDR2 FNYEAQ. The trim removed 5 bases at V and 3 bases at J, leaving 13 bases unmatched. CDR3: CASSPKGSGGSYNEQFF. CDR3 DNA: TGTGCCAGCAGCCCCAAGGGGTCGGGAGGAAGCTACAATGAGCAGTTCTTC.

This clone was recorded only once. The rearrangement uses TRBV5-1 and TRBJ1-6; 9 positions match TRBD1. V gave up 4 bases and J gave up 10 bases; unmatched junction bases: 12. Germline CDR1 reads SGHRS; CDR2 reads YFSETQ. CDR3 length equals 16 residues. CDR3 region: CASSPGQGTFLSPLHF. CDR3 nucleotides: TGCGCCAGCAGCCCAGGACAGGGGACTTTCTTATCACCCCTCCACTTT.

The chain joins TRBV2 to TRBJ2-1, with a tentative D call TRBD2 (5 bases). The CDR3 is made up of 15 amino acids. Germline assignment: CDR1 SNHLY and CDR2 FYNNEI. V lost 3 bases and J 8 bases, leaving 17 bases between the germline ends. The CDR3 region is CASSERTWRSDEQFF. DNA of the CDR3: TGTGCCAGCAGTGAGCGGACCTGGAGGTCCGATGAGCAGTTCTTC.

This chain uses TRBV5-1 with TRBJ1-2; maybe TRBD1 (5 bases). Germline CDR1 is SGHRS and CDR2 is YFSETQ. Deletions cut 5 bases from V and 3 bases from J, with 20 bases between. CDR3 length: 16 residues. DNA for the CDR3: TGCGCCAGCAGAATTGACCAGGGTGGAACGGACTATGGCTACACCTTC. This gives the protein CASRIDQGGTDYGYTF.

The CDR3 reads CASSFGPWTSGANTGELFF. DNA for the CDR3: TGTGCCAGCAGTTTCGGGCCCTGGACTAGCGGGGCGAACACCGGGGAGCTGTTTTTT. The V and J genes are TRBV27 and TRBJ2-2, with 12 bases aligning to TRBD2. The CDR3 extends over 19 amino acids. Unmatched junction bases numbered 8, after V lost 3 bases and J lost 0 bases. The germline V gene has CDR1 MNHEY and CDR2 SMNVEV (reference sequence).

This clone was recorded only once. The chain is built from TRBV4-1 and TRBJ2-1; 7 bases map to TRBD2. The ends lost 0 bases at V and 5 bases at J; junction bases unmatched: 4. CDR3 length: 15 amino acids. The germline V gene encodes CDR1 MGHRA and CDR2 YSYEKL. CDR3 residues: CASSQEGLHNNEQFF. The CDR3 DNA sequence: TGCGCCAGCAGCCAAGAGGGACTACATAACAATGAGCAGTTCTTC.

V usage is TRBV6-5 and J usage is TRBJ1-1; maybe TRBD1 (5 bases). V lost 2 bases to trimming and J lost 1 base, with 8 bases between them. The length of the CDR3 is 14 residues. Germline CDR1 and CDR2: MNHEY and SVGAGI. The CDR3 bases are TGTGCCAGCAGTTACGTACAGGCGAACACTGAAGCTTTCTTT. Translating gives CASSYVQANTEAFF.

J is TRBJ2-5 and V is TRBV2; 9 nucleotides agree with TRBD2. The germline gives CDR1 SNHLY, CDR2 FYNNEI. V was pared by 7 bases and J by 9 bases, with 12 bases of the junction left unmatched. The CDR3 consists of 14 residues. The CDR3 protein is CASIAGGGELAQYF. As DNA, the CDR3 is TGTGCCAGCATCGCGGGAGGGGGGGAGTTGGCCCAGTACTTC.

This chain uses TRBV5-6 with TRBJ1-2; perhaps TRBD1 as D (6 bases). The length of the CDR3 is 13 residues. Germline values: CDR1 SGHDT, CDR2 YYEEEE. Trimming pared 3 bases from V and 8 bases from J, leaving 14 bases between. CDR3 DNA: TGTGCCAGCAGCTCCGCGGGGGGCCGGGGCTACACCTTC. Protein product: CASSSAGGRGYTF.